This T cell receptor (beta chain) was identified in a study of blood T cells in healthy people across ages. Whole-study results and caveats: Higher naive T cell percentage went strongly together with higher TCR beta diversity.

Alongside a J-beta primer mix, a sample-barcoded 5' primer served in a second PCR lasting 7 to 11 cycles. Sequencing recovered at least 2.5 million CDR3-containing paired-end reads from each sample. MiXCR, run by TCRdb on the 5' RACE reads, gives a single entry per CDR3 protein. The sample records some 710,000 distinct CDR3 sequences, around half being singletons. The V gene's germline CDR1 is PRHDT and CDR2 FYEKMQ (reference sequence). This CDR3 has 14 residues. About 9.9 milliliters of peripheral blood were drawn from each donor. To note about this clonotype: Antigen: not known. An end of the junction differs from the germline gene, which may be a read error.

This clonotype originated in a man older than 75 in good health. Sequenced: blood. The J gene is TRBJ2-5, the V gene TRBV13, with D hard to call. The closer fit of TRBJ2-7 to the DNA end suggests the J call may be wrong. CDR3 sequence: CACSLDIRTYEQYF. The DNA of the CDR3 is TGTGCCTGCAGCTTAGATATCAGAACCTACGAGCAGTACTTC.